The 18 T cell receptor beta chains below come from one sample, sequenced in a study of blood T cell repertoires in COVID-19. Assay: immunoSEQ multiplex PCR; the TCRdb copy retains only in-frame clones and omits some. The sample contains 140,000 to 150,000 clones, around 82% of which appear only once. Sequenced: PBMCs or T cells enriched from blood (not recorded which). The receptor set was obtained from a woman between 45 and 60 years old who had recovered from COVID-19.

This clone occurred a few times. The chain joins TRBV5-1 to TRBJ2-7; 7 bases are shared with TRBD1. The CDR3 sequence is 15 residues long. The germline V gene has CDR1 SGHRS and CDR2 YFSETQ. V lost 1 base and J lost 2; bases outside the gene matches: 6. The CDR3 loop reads CASSLRATGAYEQYF. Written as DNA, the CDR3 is TGCGCCAGCAGCTTGAGAGCAACAGGGGCCTACGAGCAGTACTTC.

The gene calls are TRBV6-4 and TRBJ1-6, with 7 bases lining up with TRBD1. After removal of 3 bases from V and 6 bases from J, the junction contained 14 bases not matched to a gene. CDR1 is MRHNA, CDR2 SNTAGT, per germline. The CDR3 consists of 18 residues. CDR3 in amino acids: CASSENKDRDDGNSPLHF. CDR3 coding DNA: TGTGCCAGCAGTGAAAATAAAGACAGGGACGACGGTAATTCACCCCTCCACTTT.

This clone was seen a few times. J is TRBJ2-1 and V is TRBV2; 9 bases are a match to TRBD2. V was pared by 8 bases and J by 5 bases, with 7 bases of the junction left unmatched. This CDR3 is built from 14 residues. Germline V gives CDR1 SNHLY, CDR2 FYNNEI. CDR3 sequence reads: CASASGDFDNEQFF. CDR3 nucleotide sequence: TGTGCCAGCGCTAGCGGGGATTTTGACAATGAGCAGTTCTTC.

The CDR3 sequence: CASSTQQGPRQYF. CDR3 bases: TGTGCCAGCAGTACCCAACAGGGCCCAAGGCAGTACTTC. The genes are TRBV28 and TRBJ2-7, with D perhaps matching TRBD1 (6 bases). Looked up from germline, CDR1 is MDHEN and CDR2 is SYDVKM. The CDR3 sequence is 13 residues long. V lost 5 bases and J 9 bases, leaving 17 bases between the germline ends.

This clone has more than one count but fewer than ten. As DNA, the CDR3 is TGCGCCAGCAGGAGGGACTCTGGAAACACCATATATTTT. It codes for CASRRDSGNTIYF. The chain is built from TRBV10-1 and TRBJ1-3, with D unclear. Germline loops: CDR1 WNHNN, CDR2 SYGVQD (reference sequence). V lost 6 bases and J lost 0, with 6 bases in between. The CDR3 totals 13 residues.

Here the CDR3 reads CASTRQGSVNTGELFF. The CDR3 region has the DNA TGCGCCAGCACCCGACAGGGAAGTGTGAACACCGGGGAGCTGTTTTTT. This chain joins TRBV5-1 and TRBJ2-2, with 7 bases lining up with TRBD1. This CDR3 is 16 amino acids long. Germline values: CDR1 SGHRS, CDR2 YFSETQ. J gave up 1 base and V 6 bases, and 9 bases lay outside the gene matches. The full variable domain, with the rest looked up from reference TRBV5-1 and TRBJ2-2, is KAGVTQTPRYLIKTRGQQVTLSCSPISGHRSVSWYQQTPGQGLQFLFEYFSETQRNKGNFPGRFSGRQFSNSRSEMNVSTLELGDSALYLCASTRQGSVNTGELFFGEGSRLTVL.

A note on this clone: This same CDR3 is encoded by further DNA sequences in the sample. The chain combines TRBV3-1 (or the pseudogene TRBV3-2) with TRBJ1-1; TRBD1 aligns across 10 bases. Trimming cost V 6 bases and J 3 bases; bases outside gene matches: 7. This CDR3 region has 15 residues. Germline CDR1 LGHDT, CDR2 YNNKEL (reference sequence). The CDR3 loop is CASRPTGGWDTEAFF. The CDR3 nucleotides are TGTGCCAGCAGGCCGACAGGGGGCTGGGACACTGAAGCTTTCTTT.

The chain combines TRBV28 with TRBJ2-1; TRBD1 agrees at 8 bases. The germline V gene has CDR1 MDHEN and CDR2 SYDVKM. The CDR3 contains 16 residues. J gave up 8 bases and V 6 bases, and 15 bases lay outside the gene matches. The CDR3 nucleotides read TGTGCCAGCAGATCTCCAGGGGGCTCCGGCTCCGATGAGCAGTTCTTC. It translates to CASRSPGGSGSDEQFF.

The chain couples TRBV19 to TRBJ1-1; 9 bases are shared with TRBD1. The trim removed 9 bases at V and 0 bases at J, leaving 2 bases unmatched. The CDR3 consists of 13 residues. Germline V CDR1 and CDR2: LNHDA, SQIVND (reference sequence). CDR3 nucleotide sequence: TGTGCCAGCAACAGGGGGCTGAACACTGAAGCTTTCTTT. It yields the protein CASNRGLNTEAFF.

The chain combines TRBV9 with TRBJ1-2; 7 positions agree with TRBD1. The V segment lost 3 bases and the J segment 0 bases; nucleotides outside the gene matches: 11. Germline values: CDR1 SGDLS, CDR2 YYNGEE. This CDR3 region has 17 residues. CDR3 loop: CASSDPTGATSNYGYTF. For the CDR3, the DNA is TGTGCCAGCAGCGACCCCACAGGGGCGACTTCTAACTATGGCTACACCTTC.

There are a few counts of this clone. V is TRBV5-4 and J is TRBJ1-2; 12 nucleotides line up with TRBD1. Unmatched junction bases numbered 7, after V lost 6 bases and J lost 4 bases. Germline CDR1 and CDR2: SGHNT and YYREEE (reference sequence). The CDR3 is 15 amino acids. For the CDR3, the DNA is TGTGCCAGCAACCGAAAGGGACAGGGGGCCTATGGCTACACCTTC. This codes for CASNRKGQGAYGYTF.

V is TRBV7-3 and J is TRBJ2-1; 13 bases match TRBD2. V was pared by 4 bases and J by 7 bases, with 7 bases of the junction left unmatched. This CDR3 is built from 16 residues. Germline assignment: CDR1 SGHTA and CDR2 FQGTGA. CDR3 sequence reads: CASSSTSGGNGNEQFF. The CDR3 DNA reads TGTGCCAGCAGCTCGACTAGCGGGGGGAATGGGAATGAGCAGTTCTTC.

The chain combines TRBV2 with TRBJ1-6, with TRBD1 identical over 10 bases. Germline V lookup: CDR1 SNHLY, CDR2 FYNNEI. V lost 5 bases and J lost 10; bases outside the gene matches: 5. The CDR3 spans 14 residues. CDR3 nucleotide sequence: TGTGCCAGCAGTACCCGGACAGGGGGATCACCCCTCCACTTT. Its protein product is CASSTRTGGSPLHF.

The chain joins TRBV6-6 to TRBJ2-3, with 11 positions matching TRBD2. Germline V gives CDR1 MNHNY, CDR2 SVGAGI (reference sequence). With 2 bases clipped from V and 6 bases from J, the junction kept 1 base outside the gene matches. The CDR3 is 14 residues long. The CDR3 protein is CASSYRTSGDTQYF. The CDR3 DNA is TGTGCCAGCAGTTACCGGACTAGCGGGGATACGCAGTATTTT.

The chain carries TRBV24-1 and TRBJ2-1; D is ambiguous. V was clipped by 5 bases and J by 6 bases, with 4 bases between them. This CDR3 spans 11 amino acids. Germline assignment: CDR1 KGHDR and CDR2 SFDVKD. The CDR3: CATSVSNEQFF. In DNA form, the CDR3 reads TGTGCCACCAGTGTTAGCAATGAGCAGTTCTTC.

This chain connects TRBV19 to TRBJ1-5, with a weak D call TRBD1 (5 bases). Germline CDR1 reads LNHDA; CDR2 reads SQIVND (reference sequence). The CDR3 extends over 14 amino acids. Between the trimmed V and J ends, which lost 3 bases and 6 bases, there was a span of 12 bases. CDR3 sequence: CASSIGGARQPQHF. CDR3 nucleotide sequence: TGTGCCAGTAGTATTGGAGGGGCACGTCAGCCCCAGCATTTT. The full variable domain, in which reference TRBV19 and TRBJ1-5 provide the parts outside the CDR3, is DGGITQSPKYLFRKEGQNVTLSCEQNLNHDAMYWYRQDPGQGLRLIYYSQIVNDFQKGDIAEGYSVSREKKESFPLTVTSAQKNPTAFYLCASSIGGARQPQHFGDGTRLSIL.

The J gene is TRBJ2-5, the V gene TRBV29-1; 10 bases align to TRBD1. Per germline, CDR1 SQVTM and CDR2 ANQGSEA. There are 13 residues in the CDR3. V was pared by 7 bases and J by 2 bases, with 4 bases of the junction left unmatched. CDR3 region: CSATDRGQETQYF. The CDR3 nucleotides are TGCAGCGCTACGGACAGGGGGCAAGAGACCCAGTACTTC.

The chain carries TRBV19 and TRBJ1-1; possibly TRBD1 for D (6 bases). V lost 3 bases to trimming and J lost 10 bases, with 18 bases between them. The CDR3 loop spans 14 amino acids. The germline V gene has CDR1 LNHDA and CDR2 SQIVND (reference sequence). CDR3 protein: CASSMGHKSSGAFF. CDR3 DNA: TGTGCCAGTAGTATGGGACACAAATCGTCGGGAGCTTTCTTT.